This is a list of T cell receptor beta chains from one sample in a study of blood T cell repertoires in COVID-19. Profiled with immunoSEQ multiplex PCR; TCRdb holds only in-frame clones, not every one. The data hold approximately 380,000 clones, with roughly 91% observed a single time. Specimen: PBMCs or T cells enriched from blood (not recorded which). The source of these receptors is a woman under 30 who had recovered from COVID-19. CDR3s include the opening cysteine and the closing phenylalanine or tryptophan. D genes are given only for firm matches. Expanded clones get a size class; other rows say once, few or many, or leave the size out.

D gene: -
V gene: TRBV30
clone size: -
J gene: TRBJ1-1
CDR3 DNA: TGTGCCTGGGGGAGGGCAGACCTCATGAACACTGAAGCTTTCTTT
CDR3 protein: CAWGRADLMNTEAFF

D gene: -
V gene: TRBV29-1
clone size: -
J gene: TRBJ2-4
CDR3 DNA: TGCAGCGTTCCCGCGGTGGGTCACACACCTCTAGCCAAAAACATTCAGTACTTC
CDR3 protein: CSVPAVGHTPLAKNIQYF

D gene: -
V gene: TRBV6-5
clone size: few
J gene: TRBJ1-4
CDR3 DNA: TGTGCCAGCAGTTACCAGGCAAAACTGTTTTTT
CDR3 protein: CASSYQAKLFF

D gene: -
V gene: TRBV15
clone size: -
J gene: TRBJ1-3
CDR3 DNA: TGTGCCACCAGCAAGGAGAGATTATCTGGAAACACCATATATTTT
CDR3 protein: CATSKERLSGNTIYF

D gene: TRBD2
V gene: TRBV5-1
clone size: -
J gene: TRBJ2-5
CDR3 DNA: TGCGCCAGCAGCTTGGCGCCTAGCGGGGGCCAAGAGACCCAGTACTTC
CDR3 protein: CASSLAPSGGQETQYF

D gene: TRBD1
V gene: TRBV27
clone size: -
J gene: TRBJ1-1
CDR3 DNA: TGTGCCAGCAGGACTCCAGGGACAGAGAACACTGAAGCTTTCTTT
CDR3 protein: CASRTPGTENTEAFF

D gene: -
V gene: TRBV7-2
clone size: once
J gene: TRBJ2-1
CDR3 DNA: TGTGCCAGCAGCCCACTACAGGGGGGGTACAATGAGCAGTTCTTC
CDR3 protein: CASSPLQGGYNEQFF

D gene: TRBD1
V gene: TRBV2
clone size: -
J gene: TRBJ1-5
CDR3 DNA: TGTGCCAGCAGTTACAGGGGCTTCGGGGGTCAGCCCCAGCATTTT
CDR3 protein: CASSYRGFGGQPQHF

D gene: TRBD1
V gene: TRBV18
clone size: -
J gene: TRBJ2-3
CDR3 DNA: TGTGCCAGCTCACGACAGGGGGCCGGAGATACGCAGTATTTT
CDR3 protein: CASSRQGAGDTQYF

D gene: -
V gene: TRBV3-1/TRBV3-2
clone size: -
J gene: TRBJ1-6
CDR3 DNA: TGTGCCAGCAGCCCAGACACAGGGAACTCACCCCTCCACTTT
CDR3 protein: CASSPDTGNSPLHF

D gene: TRBD1
V gene: TRBV28
clone size: -
J gene: TRBJ2-7
CDR3 DNA: TGTGCCAGCAGCCAAACCCTGAGACAGGGTAACGAGCAGTACTTC
CDR3 protein: CASSQTLRQGNEQYF

D gene: -
V gene: TRBV7-3
clone size: -
J gene: TRBJ2-2
CDR3 DNA: TGTGCCAGCAGCTTAACCCAGGGGCGCTTTGACACCGGGGAGCTGTTTTTT
CDR3 protein: CASSLTQGRFDTGELFF

D gene: TRBD2
V gene: TRBV9
clone size: -
J gene: TRBJ2-1
CDR3 DNA: TGTGCCAGCAGCCATACTAGCGGGGGTTTCTCCTACAATGAGCAGTTCTTC
CDR3 protein: CASSHTSGGFSYNEQFF

D gene: TRBD1
V gene: TRBV3-1/TRBV3-2
clone size: -
J gene: TRBJ2-3
CDR3 DNA: TGTGCCAGCGGCCAAGAGGGGGCCGCCTTCACAGATACGCAGTATTTT
CDR3 protein: CASGQEGAAFTDTQYF

D gene: TRBD2
V gene: TRBV7-2
clone size: -
J gene: TRBJ2-3
CDR3 DNA: TGTGCCAGCAGCTTAGGTAGAACTAGCGGGGGGTCTGTTACGCAGTATTTT
CDR3 protein: CASSLGRTSGGSVTQYF

D gene: -
V gene: TRBV5-6
clone size: once
J gene: TRBJ2-7
CDR3 DNA: TGTGCCAGCAGCTTGGGATTAAGGAGTGACTACACCCGGGTTTACGAGCAGTACTTC
CDR3 protein: CASSLGLRSDYTRVYEQYF

D gene: -
V gene: TRBV19
clone size: -
J gene: TRBJ1-6
CDR3 DNA: TGTGCCAGCGGTACGGGGGTCAGCCTCTATAATTCACCCCTCCACTTT
CDR3 protein: CASGTGVSLYNSPLHF

D gene: -
V gene: TRBV19
clone size: -
J gene: TRBJ1-2
CDR3 DNA: TGTGCCAGTAGTTATGGCCAGGTCTATGGCTACACCTTC
CDR3 protein: CASSYGQVYGYTF

D gene: TRBD1
V gene: TRBV7-8
clone size: -
J gene: TRBJ1-1
CDR3 DNA: TGTGCCAGCACGGACAGGGCCCACACTGAAGCTTTCTTT
CDR3 protein: CASTDRAHTEAFF

D gene: TRBD2
V gene: TRBV3-1/TRBV3-2
clone size: -
J gene: TRBJ2-1
CDR3 DNA: TGTGCCAGCAGCTCGAGCACAGCGGGAGCGAGGAATGAGCAGTTCTTC
CDR3 protein: CASSSSTAGARNEQFF

D gene: TRBD1
V gene: TRBV14
clone size: -
J gene: TRBJ1-1
CDR3 DNA: TGTGCCAGCAGCACGCTGGGGACAGTTGAAGCTTTCTTT
CDR3 protein: CASSTLGTVEAFF

D gene: TRBD1
V gene: TRBV11-2
clone size: -
J gene: TRBJ2-6
CDR3 DNA: TGTGCCAGCAGCTTAGGCGGGACAGGGGGCATAGGGGCCAACGTCCTGACTTTC
CDR3 protein: CASSLGGTGGIGANVLTF

D gene: -
V gene: TRBV6-5
clone size: -
J gene: TRBJ1-3
CDR3 DNA: TGTGCCAGTGGGAGGGGGGACTCTGGAAACACCATATATTTT
CDR3 protein: CASGRGDSGNTIYF

D gene: TRBD1
V gene: TRBV19
clone size: -
J gene: TRBJ2-4
CDR3 DNA: TGTGCCAGTAGGCGGGACAGGGAAAACATTCAGTACTTC
CDR3 protein: CASRRDRENIQYF

D gene: -
V gene: TRBV7-3
clone size: -
J gene: TRBJ2-1
CDR3 DNA: TGTGCCAGCAGCTTATCGGGGGAGTTCGAGCAGTTCTTC
CDR3 protein: CASSLSGEFEQFF

D gene: TRBD2
V gene: TRBV30
clone size: -
J gene: TRBJ2-2
CDR3 DNA: TGTGCCTGGAGTTCGGAGAGGGAGGGGACCGGGGAGCTGTTTTTT
CDR3 protein: CAWSSEREGTGELFF

D gene: -
V gene: TRBV27
clone size: -
J gene: TRBJ1-4
CDR3 DNA: TGTGCCAGCAGTTCCCACAACCCCGTGAAACTGTTTTTT
CDR3 protein: CASSSHNPVKLFF

D gene: -
V gene: TRBV19
clone size: few
J gene: TRBJ1-3
CDR3 DNA: TGTGCCAGTAGTATAGGCGCGGACACCATATATTTT
CDR3 protein: CASSIGADTIYF

D gene: -
V gene: TRBV2
clone size: -
J gene: TRBJ1-5
CDR3 DNA: TGTGCCAGCAGTGCTCAGTCTAGCAATCAGCCCCAGCATTTT
CDR3 protein: CASSAQSSNQPQHF

D gene: TRBD1
V gene: TRBV15
clone size: -
J gene: TRBJ1-6
CDR3 DNA: TGTGCCACCAGCACAGGACAGGGGGCTTCACCCCTCCACTTT
CDR3 protein: CATSTGQGASPLHF

D gene: TRBD2
V gene: TRBV27
clone size: -
J gene: TRBJ2-1
CDR3 DNA: TGTGCCAGCAGACCCGGACTAGCGGGGGGGCAATCTTTTCATGAGCAGTTCTTC
CDR3 protein: CASRPGLAGGQSFHEQFF

D gene: -
V gene: TRBV5-1
clone size: -
J gene: TRBJ1-3
CDR3 DNA: TGCGCCAGCAGCAACAGGGCCTCCTCTGGAAACACCATATATTTT
CDR3 protein: CASSNRASSGNTIYF

D gene: -
V gene: TRBV6-2/TRBV6-3
clone size: -
J gene: TRBJ1-6
CDR3 DNA: TGTGCCAGCAGTCGACTAGGGGCACCCCTCCACTTT
CDR3 protein: CASSRLGAPLHF

D gene: -
V gene: TRBV7-3
clone size: -
J gene: TRBJ2-3
CDR3 DNA: TGTGCCAGCAGCGAAACAGGAAGCACAGATACGCAGTATTTT
CDR3 protein: CASSETGSTDTQYF

D gene: TRBD1
V gene: TRBV5-5
clone size: -
J gene: TRBJ1-5
CDR3 DNA: TGTGCCAGCAGCTTGGGACCCACAGGGGTAGGACAGCCCCAGCATTTT
CDR3 protein: CASSLGPTGVGQPQHF

D gene: -
V gene: TRBV15
clone size: -
J gene: TRBJ1-2
CDR3 DNA: TGTGCCCTCCCTCGGGGCTACACCTTC
CDR3 protein: CALPRGYTF

D gene: -
V gene: TRBV5-1
clone size: -
J gene: TRBJ1-1
CDR3 DNA: TGCGCCAGTTTATCCGGGGGAACCAACACTGAAGCTTTCTTT
CDR3 protein: CASLSGGTNTEAFF

D gene: TRBD1
V gene: TRBV19
clone size: -
J gene: TRBJ2-4
CDR3 DNA: TGTGCCAGTAGTATCAGGGACAGGGGTTACATTCAGTACTTC
CDR3 protein: CASSIRDRGYIQYF

D gene: -
V gene: TRBV5-1
clone size: -
J gene: TRBJ1-1
CDR3 DNA: TGCGCCAGCAGCTTGGAGGGGGTAAGAAACACTGAAGCTTTCTTT
CDR3 protein: CASSLEGVRNTEAFF

D gene: TRBD1
V gene: TRBV19
clone size: -
J gene: TRBJ1-3
CDR3 DNA: TGTGCCAGTTTTGGGGCAGGGGGCTCTGGAAACACCATATATTTT
CDR3 protein: CASFGAGGSGNTIYF

D gene: -
V gene: TRBV5-1
clone size: -
J gene: TRBJ1-2
CDR3 DNA: TGCGCCAGCAGCTTGGAACAGGCTGGAGGCTACACCTTC
CDR3 protein: CASSLEQAGGYTF

D gene: TRBD1
V gene: TRBV4-1
clone size: -
J gene: TRBJ1-4
CDR3 DNA: TGCGCCAGCAGCTCCAAACAGGGGGCAGCTAATGAAAAACTGTTTTTT
CDR3 protein: CASSSKQGAANEKLFF

D gene: TRBD2
V gene: TRBV9
clone size: few
J gene: TRBJ2-1
CDR3 DNA: TGTGCCAGCAGCGGTACTAGCGGGGGCTACAATGAGCAGTTCTTC
CDR3 protein: CASSGTSGGYNEQFF